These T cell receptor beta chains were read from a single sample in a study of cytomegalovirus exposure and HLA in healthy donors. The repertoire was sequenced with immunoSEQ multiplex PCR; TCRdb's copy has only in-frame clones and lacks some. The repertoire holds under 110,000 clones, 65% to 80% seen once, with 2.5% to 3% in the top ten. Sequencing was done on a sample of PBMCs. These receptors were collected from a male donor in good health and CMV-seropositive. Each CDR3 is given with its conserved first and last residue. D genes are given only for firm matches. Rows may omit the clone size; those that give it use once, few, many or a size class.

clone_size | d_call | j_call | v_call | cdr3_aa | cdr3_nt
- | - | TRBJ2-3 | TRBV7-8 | CASSLASVVGTTDTQYF | TGTGCCAGCAGCTTAGCCTCTGTCGTGGGGACTACAGATACGCAGTATTTT
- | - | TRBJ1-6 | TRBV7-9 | CASSLDDRKNSPLHF | TGTGCCAGCAGCTTGGACGACAGGAAAAATTCACCCCTCCACTTT
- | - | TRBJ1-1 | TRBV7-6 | CASSPTGSTEAFF | TGTGCCAGCAGCCCTACAGGGAGCACTGAAGCTTTCTTT
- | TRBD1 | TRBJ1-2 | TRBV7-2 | CASSAHRQGANGYTF | TGTGCCAGCAGCGCCCATCGACAGGGGGCAAATGGCTACACCTTC
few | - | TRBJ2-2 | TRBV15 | CATSRPRVTGELFF | TGTGCCACCAGCAGGCCCAGGGTAACCGGGGAGCTGTTTTTT
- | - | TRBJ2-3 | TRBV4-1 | CASSQGIPRDSGHTQYF | TGCGCCAGCAGCCAGGGAATTCCACGGGACTCAGGACATACGCAGTATTTT
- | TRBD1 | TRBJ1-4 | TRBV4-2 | CASSHELRDRGEKLFF | TGTGCCAGCAGCCATGAACTCCGGGACAGGGGTGAAAAACTGTTTTTT
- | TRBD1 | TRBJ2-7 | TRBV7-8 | CASRTRPGQISYEQYF | TGTGCCAGCAGAACAAGACCGGGACAGATCTCCTACGAGCAGTACTTC
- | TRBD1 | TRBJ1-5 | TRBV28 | CASSFGQGASQPQHF | TGTGCCAGCAGTTTTGGACAGGGGGCGAGTCAGCCCCAGCATTTT
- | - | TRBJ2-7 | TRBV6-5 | CASSYASTGTYEQYF | TGTGCCAGCAGTTACGCGTCGACAGGAACCTACGAGCAGTACTTC
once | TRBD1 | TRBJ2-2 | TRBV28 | CASSTQGAGSGELFF | TGTGCCAGCAGTACCCAGGGGGCGGGCTCCGGGGAGCTGTTTTTT
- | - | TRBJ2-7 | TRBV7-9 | CASSPFREKYEQYF | TGTGCCAGCAGCCCCTTTCGGGAGAAGTACGAGCAGTACTTC
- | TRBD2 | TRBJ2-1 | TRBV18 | CASSTVGTSGKNEQFF | TGTGCCAGCTCAACGGTAGGGACTAGCGGGAAGAATGAGCAGTTCTTC
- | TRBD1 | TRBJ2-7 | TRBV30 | CAWKRTGYEQYF | TGTGCCTGGAAACGGACAGGGTACGAGCAGTACTTC
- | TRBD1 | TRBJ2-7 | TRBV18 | CASSTVGTGLSEQYF | TGTGCCAGCTCGACAGTCGGGACAGGGCTCTCCGAGCAGTACTTC
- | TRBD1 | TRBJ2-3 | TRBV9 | CASSAGTALNWGTDTQYF | TGTGCCAGCAGCGCCGGGACAGCCTTAAACTGGGGCACAGATACGCAGTATTTT
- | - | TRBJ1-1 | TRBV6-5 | CASSYAHGGGMEAFF | TGTGCCAGCAGTTACGCCCATGGAGGAGGTATGGAAGCTTTCTTT
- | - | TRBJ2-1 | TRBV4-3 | CASSHDLPGLRLYNEQFF | TGCGCCAGCAGCCACGACCTCCCTGGGCTTCGCCTCTACAATGAGCAGTTCTTC
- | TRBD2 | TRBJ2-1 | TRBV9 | CASSATSGRYGSYNEQFF | TGTGCCAGCAGCGCGACTAGCGGGAGATATGGCTCCTACAATGAGCAGTTCTTC
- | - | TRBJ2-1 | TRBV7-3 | CASSFSAAFYNEQFF | TGTGCCAGCAGCTTTTCGGCGGCGTTCTACAATGAGCAGTTCTTC
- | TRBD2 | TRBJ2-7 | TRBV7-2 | CASSPPGTSGYEQYF | TGTGCCAGCAGCCCCCCCGGGACTAGCGGGTACGAGCAGTACTTC
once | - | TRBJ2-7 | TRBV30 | CAWSKAGYEQYF | TGTGCCTGGAGTAAAGCCGGCTACGAGCAGTACTTC
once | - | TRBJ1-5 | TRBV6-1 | CASSDPWPQHF | TGTGCCAGCAGTGATCCTTGGCCCCAGCATTTT
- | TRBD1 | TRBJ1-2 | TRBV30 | CAWRLRGQGAYGYTF | TGTGCCTGGAGGCTCCGGGGACAGGGTGCCTATGGCTACACCTTC
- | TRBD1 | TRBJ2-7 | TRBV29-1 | CSVRSQGAVYEQYF | TGCAGCGTGCGATCGCAGGGGGCCGTCTACGAGCAGTACTTC
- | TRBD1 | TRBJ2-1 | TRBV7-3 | CASSLGQNNEQFF | TGTGCCAGCAGCTTGGGACAGAACAATGAGCAGTTCTTC
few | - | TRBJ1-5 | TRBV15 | CATSPRHRVYNQPQHF | TGTGCCACCAGCCCCCGCCACAGAGTCTACAATCAGCCCCAGCATTTT
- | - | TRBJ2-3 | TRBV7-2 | CASGTSTDTQYF | TGTGCCAGCGGCACCAGCACAGATACGCAGTATTTT
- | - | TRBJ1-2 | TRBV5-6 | CASSLAYGYTF | TGTGCCAGCAGCTTAGCGTATGGCTACACCTTC
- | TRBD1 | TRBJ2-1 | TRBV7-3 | CASSLLRDRGSNEQFF | TGTGCCAGCAGCTTATTAAGGGACAGGGGGTCCAATGAGCAGTTCTTC
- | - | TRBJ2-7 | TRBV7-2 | CASSLRDSPYEQYF | TGTGCCAGCAGCCTGCGGGACAGTCCTTACGAGCAGTACTTC
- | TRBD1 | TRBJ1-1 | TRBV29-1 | CSVGRDTDRVNTEAFF | TGCAGCGTTGGAAGGGACACCGACAGGGTCAACACTGAAGCTTTCTTT
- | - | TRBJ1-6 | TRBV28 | CASSPPGQGNNSPLHF | TGTGCCAGCAGTCCCCCGGGGCAGGGGAATAATTCACCCCTCCACTTT
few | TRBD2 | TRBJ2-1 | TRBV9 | CASSPTSGGPNYNEQFF | TGTGCCAGCAGTCCGACTAGCGGGGGGCCTAACTACAATGAGCAGTTCTTC
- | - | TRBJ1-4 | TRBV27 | CASSPQSGIFGKLFF | TGTGCCAGCAGTCCCCAGTCGGGGATTTTCGGGAAACTGTTTTTT
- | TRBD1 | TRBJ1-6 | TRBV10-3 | CAISLRDRDSPLHF | TGTGCCATCAGCCTCCGGGACAGGGACTCACCCCTCCACTTT
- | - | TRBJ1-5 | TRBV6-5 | CASRTRRGQPQHF | TGTGCCAGCAGAACCCGTCGGGGTCAGCCCCAGCATTTT
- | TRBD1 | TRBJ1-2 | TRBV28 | CASSLTGTDGYTF | TGTGCCAGCAGTTTAACCGGGACAGATGGCTACACCTTC
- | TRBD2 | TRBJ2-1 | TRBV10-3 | CATETSGGAGEQFF | TGTGCCACCGAGACTAGCGGGGGGGCGGGTGAGCAGTTCTTC